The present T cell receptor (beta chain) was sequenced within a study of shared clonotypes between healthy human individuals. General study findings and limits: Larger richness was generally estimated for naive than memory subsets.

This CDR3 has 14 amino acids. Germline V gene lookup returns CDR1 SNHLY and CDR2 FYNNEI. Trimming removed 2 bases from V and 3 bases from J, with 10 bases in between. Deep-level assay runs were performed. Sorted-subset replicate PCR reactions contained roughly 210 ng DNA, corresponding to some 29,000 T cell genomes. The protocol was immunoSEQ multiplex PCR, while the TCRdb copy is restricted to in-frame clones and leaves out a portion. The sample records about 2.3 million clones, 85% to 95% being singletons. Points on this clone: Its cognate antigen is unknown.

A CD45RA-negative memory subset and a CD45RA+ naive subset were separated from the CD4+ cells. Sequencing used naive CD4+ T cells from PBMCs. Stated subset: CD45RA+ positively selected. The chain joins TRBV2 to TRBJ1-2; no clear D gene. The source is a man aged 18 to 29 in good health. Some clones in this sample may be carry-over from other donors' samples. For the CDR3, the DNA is TGTGCCAGCAGTGAACTTACTGAGGACTATGGCTACACCTTC. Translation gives CASSELTEDYGYTF.